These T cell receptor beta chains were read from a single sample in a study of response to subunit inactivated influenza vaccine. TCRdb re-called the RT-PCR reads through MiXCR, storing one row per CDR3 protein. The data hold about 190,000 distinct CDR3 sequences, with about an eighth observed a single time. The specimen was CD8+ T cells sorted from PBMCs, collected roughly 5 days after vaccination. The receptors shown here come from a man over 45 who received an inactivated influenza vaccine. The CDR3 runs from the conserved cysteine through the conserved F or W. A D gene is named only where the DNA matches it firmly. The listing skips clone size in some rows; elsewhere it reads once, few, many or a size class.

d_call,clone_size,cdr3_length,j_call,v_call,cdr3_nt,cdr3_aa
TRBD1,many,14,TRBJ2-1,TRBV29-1,TGCAGCGTTGAAGCCCTACAGGGGGACAATGAGCAGTTCTTC,CSVEALQGDNEQFF
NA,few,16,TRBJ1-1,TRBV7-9,TGTGCCAGCAGCCCAATGGGGGGCATATTGAACACTGAAGCTTTCTTT,CASSPMGGILNTEAFF
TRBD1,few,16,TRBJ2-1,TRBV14,TGTGCCAGCAGCCAGGGACGGGGACAGGCGTACAATGAGCAGTTCTTC,CASSQGRGQAYNEQFF
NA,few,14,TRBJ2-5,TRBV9,TGTGCCAGCAGCGAGGGGGGAACACAAGAGACCCAGTACTTC,CASSEGGTQETQYF
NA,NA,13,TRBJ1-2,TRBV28,TGTGCCAGCAGTTTTGACAACGACTATGGCTACACCTTC,CASSFDNDYGYTF
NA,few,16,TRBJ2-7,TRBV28,TGTGCCAGCAGTTCCCCCGGGACCCTCGACTCCTACGAGCAGTACTTC,CASSSPGTLDSYEQYF
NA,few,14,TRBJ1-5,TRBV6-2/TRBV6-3,TGTGCCAGCAGTTACTTAGGGCTGGATCAGCCCCAGCATTTT,CASSYLGLDQPQHF
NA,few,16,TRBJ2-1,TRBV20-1,TGCAGTGCTAGAGAGCAAAGGATAGCGGACCACAATGAGCAGTTCTTC,CSAREQRIADHNEQFF
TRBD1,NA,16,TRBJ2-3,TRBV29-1,TGCAGCGTTGAAGATCAGGTGGACAGGAGCGCAGATACGCAGTATTTT,CSVEDQVDRSADTQYF
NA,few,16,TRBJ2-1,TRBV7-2,TGTGCCAGCAGCCCCTCCGTACGGGGTATGGGATATGAGCAGTTCTTC,CASSPSVRGMGYEQFF
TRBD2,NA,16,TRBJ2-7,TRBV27,TGTGCCAGCAGTTTATTTGCGGGGGGTGCCCCCTACGAGCAGTACTTC,CASSLFAGGAPYEQYF
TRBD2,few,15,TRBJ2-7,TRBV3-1,TGTGCCAGCAGCCACGGGACTAGCGGAAGCTACGAGCAGTACTTC,CASSHGTSGSYEQYF
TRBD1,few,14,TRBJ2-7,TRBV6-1,TGTGCCAGCAGTGAGGACAGGGGGTATTACGAGCAGTACTTC,CASSEDRGYYEQYF
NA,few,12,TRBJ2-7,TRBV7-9,TGTGCCAGCAGCCTATGGGAAAACGAGCAGTACTTC,CASSLWENEQYF
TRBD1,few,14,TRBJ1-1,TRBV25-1,TGTGCCAGCAGTTCCTGGGACAGGGAGAATGAAGCTTTCTTT,CASSSWDRENEAFF
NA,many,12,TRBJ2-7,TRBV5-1,TGCGCCAGCAGCTTAACCGGGGACGAGCAGTACTTC,CASSLTGDEQYF
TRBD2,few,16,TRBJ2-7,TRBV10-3,TGTGCCATCAGTAAAATTGTAGCGGGAGAATGGTACGAGCAGTACTTC,CAISKIVAGEWYEQYF
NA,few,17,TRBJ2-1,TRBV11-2,TGTGCCAGCAGCTGGGGGACACGGGGGGCCGCATACAATGAGCAGTTCTTC,CASSWGTRGAAYNEQFF
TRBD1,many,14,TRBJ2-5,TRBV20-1,TGCAGTGCTAGCCTGACAGGGGGCAGGGAGACCCAGTACTTC,CSASLTGGRETQYF
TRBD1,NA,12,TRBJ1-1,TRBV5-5,TGTGCCAGCAGGTCGACAGGGACTGAAGCTTTCTTT,CASRSTGTEAFF
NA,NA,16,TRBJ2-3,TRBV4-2,TGTGCCAGCAGCCAAGGGGCTGTCAACGCGGGAGATACGCAGTATTTT,CASSQGAVNAGDTQYF
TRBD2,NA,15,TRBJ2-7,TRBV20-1,TGCAGTGCTAGAGATGGGACTAGCGGGAGCCACGAGCAGTACTTC,CSARDGTSGSHEQYF